A single T cell receptor beta chain is shown here with its context. No cognate antigen has been identified for it. One base away there is no much larger clone; base qualities are not given. Library prep was done by the immunoSEQ multiplex PCR assay. In its TCRdb copy, this immuneACCESS table keeps in-frame sequences only and misses some clones. Where compared with another copy, unresolved V genes explain less than half of these, and the others have no known cause. Across this sample there are some 5,500 clones, with about 72% seen only once. The ten largest clones take up 5.5% to 7.5% of the sample. The record originates from a study of control samples from healthy donors and cancer patients (dated by TCRdb to 2020 to 2021). Taken from the germline V gene, the CDR1 and CDR2 loops are SGHRS and YFSETQ. The junction carries 10 bases between V and J, which are trimmed by 3 bases and 0 bases respectively. The CDR3, cysteine through phenylalanine, is 15 amino acids long. The read is trimmed to its CDR3 DNA, 45 bases read in frame from base 1.

The sequence joins TRBV5-1 to TRBJ1-3; TRBD1 is perhaps the D gene, given 6 matching bases. The clonotype comes from a male donor with melanoma. The sequencing sample was made of formalin-fixed, paraffin-embedded tissue. The nucleotides are TGCGCCAGCAGCTCATCAGGGGCCTCTGGAAACACCATATATTTT. Translated, this gives CASSSSGASGNTIYF.